This T cell receptor (beta chain) was sequenced for a study of type 1 regulatory T cells. About the research overall: T-allo10 is an in vitro-generated, Tr1-enriched CD4 T cell product specific for alloantigen. Whole-study findings and limits: Type 1 regulatory T cells had a more restricted TCR repertoire than non-type 1 regulatory T cells.

This CDR3 spans 17 amino acids. The V and J ends lost 4 bases and 4 bases, in that order; junction bases with no gene match: 7. Germline CDR1 and CDR2: SGHTA and FQGNSA. TCRdb analysed the reads with MiXCR anew, one entry per CDR3 protein. The data hold about 62,000 distinct CDR3 sequences, with 60% to 80% observed a single time. In the case of this clonotype: What it binds is not known.

Sequenced sample: cultured non-Tr1 T cells, either the whole culture or a sorted T cell fraction (not recorded which). The V and J genes are TRBV7-2 and TRBJ2-3; 14 nucleotides agree with TRBD2. The TCR originated in a human donor in good health. The CDR3 region has the DNA TGTGCCAGCAGCTCCGGGACTAGCGGGAGAAGTGCAGATACGCAGTATTTT. This gives the protein CASSSGTSGRSADTQYF.